What follows are 18 T cell receptor beta chains derived from one specimen sequenced in a study of shared T cell receptors in the human thymus. TCRdb's table, derived via immunoSEQ multiplex PCR, lists solely in-frame clones and lacks some. The table shows hundreds of thousands of clones, with around 87% occurring only once. This sample was also put to use in a study of human thymus T cells.

The sample taken for sequencing was thymocytes. These receptors all come from a boy under three years old with a congenital heart defect.

The chain recombines TRBV4-3 with TRBJ2-3; 8 bases are a match to TRBD2. Germline CDR1 is LGHNA and CDR2 is YSLEER. V dropped 1 base and J dropped 2; count of bases not matched to a gene: 17. The CDR3 sequence is 20 residues long. The CDR3 loop reads CASSQGGTSIPPQDTDTQYF. The CDR3 DNA sequence: TGCGCCAGCAGCCAAGGGGGGACTAGTATCCCCCCTCAGGACACAGATACGCAGTATTTT.

The rearrangement uses TRBV10-3 and TRBJ2-1, with a possible D match to TRBD2 (5 bases). CDR1 is ENHRY, CDR2 SYGVKD, per germline. This CDR3 has 14 amino acids. The V end lost 8 bases, the J end lost 3 bases, and 14 bases lay between the germline ends. The CDR3: CAIRWGVGYNEQFF. The CDR3 DNA reads TGTGCCATCCGGTGGGGAGTGGGCTACAATGAGCAGTTCTTC.

Here the CDR3 reads CASISGRSSYNEQFF. The CDR3 DNA is TGTGCCAGCATTAGCGGGAGGAGCTCCTACAATGAGCAGTTCTTC. This chain joins TRBV25-1 and TRBJ2-1; TRBD2 matches 10 bases. V dropped 7 bases and J dropped 0; count of bases not matched to a gene: 3. The CDR3 is 15 residues long. CDR1 and CDR2 from the germline V gene are MGHDK and SYGVNS.

This clone appeared a single time. This chain connects TRBV11-1 to TRBJ1-1; the D is unclear. The V gene lost 4 bases and the J gene lost 4 bases, with 16 bases spanning the gap. Looked up from germline, CDR1 is SGHAT and CDR2 is FQDESV (reference sequence). CDR3 length: 15 amino acids. In nucleotides, the CDR3 is TGTGCCAGCAGCTCCCTATTCACTAGGAGCACTGAAGCTTTCTTT. This translates into CASSSLFTRSTEAFF.

CDR3 residues: CASSLTTTGPTGELFF. The CDR3 coding sequence is TGTGCCAGTAGCCTCACGACGACAGGGCCCACCGGGGAGCTGTTTTTT. The V gene is TRBV19, the J gene TRBJ2-2; 7 nucleotides align to TRBD1. This CDR3 region has 16 residues. Germline V gene lookup returns CDR1 LNHDA and CDR2 SQIVND (reference sequence). Trimming cost V 6 bases and J 4 bases; bases outside gene matches: 11. Using reference TRBV19 and TRBJ2-2 for the parts outside the CDR3, the full variable domain is DGGITQSPKYLFRKEGQNVTLSCEQNLNHDAMYWYRQDPGQGLRLIYYSQIVNDFQKGDIAEGYSVSREKKESFPLTVTSAQKNPTAFYLCASSLTTTGPTGELFFGEGSRLTVL.

CDR3 amino acids: CASTAPGTGGVRQPQHF. In DNA form, the CDR3 reads TGTGCCAGCACCGCTCCCGGGACAGGGGGCGTTCGTCAGCCCCAGCATTTT. This chain joins TRBV28 and TRBJ1-5; 12 bases are a match to TRBD1. CDR1 and CDR2 (germline): MDHEN, SYDVKM. With V trimmed by 7 bases and J by 6 bases, 13 bases remained unmatched. The CDR3 covers 17 residues.

V is TRBV5-1 and J is TRBJ2-1; D is ambiguous. CDR3 length equals 15 residues. The V and J ends lost 1 base and 0 bases respectively, with 8 bases between them. Germline V CDR1 and CDR2: SGHRS, YFSETQ. CDR3 nucleotides: TGCGCCAGCAGCTTGCCCGAGGTCTCCTACAATGAGCAGTTCTTC. Its protein product is CASSLPEVSYNEQFF.

The gene calls are TRBV5-1 and TRBJ2-7; 12 bases match TRBD2. The CDR3 loop spans 15 amino acids. J was trimmed by 6 bases and V by 4 bases; bases with no gene match: 8. Germline V gene lookup returns CDR1 SGHRS and CDR2 YFSETQ. CDR3 nucleotides: TGCGCCAGCAGCAAAGGACTAGCGGGGAGAGGCGAGCAGTACTTC. Translating gives CASSKGLAGRGEQYF.

The rearrangement links TRBV15 to TRBJ1-6; 7 nucleotides align to TRBD1. J was trimmed by 7 bases and V by 0 bases; bases with no gene match: 9. Looked up from germline, CDR1 is LNHNV and CDR2 is YYDKDF (reference sequence). The CDR3 totals 17 residues. This chain's CDR3 is CATSRDARDRENSPLHF. The CDR3, as DNA: TGTGCCACCAGCAGAGATGCCCGAGACAGGGAGAATTCACCCCTCCACTTT.

The chain links TRBV28 to TRBJ1-1; unclear D gene. Deletions cut 5 bases from V and 1 base from J, with 14 bases between. The CDR3 contains 15 residues. CDR1 and CDR2 from the germline V gene are MDHEN and SYDVKM. DNA for the CDR3: TGTGCCAGCAGTCCCCGAGATGGAGGGAACACTGAAGCTTTCTTT. Amino acid sequence: CASSPRDGGNTEAFF. The full variable domain, rest sourced from reference TRBV28 and TRBJ1-1, is DVKVTQSSRYLVKRTGEKVFLECVQDMDHENMFWYRQDPGLGLRLIYFSYDVKMKEKGDIPEGYSVSREKKERFSLILESASTNQTSMYLCASSPRDGGNTEAFFGQGTRLTVV.

The CDR3 is CASSLSWDRENNEQFF. CDR3 nucleotides: TGTGCCAGCAGTTTAAGCTGGGACAGGGAGAACAATGAGCAGTTCTTC. This chain uses TRBV28 with TRBJ2-1; TRBD1 agrees at 9 bases. CDR1 MDHEN and CDR2 SYDVKM come from the germline V gene. V shed 2 bases, J shed 5 bases, and the junction held 7 bases outside the gene matches. CDR3 length: 16 residues.

The J gene is TRBJ2-1, the V gene TRBV7-8, with 7 bases that match TRBD1. V was clipped by 1 base and J by 2 bases; unmatched bases: 5. Germline V gene lookup returns CDR1 SGHVS and CDR2 FQNEAQ. The CDR3 consists of 16 residues. In DNA form, the CDR3 reads TGTGCCAGCAGCTTAGGGCAGCAGGGGGCCTACAATGAGCAGTTCTTC. Its translation is CASSLGQQGAYNEQFF.

The rearrangement uses TRBV2 and TRBJ2-7, with 8 positions matching TRBD2. Germline-derived CDR1 and CDR2 are SNHLY and FYNNEI. The V segment lost 6 bases and the J segment 3 bases; nucleotides outside the gene matches: 7. The CDR3 loop spans 14 amino acids. CDR3 sequence reads: CASRPGGAGYEQYF. CDR3 coding DNA: TGTGCCAGCAGGCCCGGGGGGGCGGGCTACGAGCAGTACTTC.

The chain couples TRBV30 to TRBJ1-1, with D unresolved. Germline V gene data show CDR1 as GTSNPN and CDR2 as SVGIG (reference sequence). Trimming shortened V by 4 bases and J by 4 bases, and 10 bases separated the two germline ends. There are 12 residues in the CDR3. The CDR3 protein is CAWTAGGTEAFF. The CDR3 nucleotides read TGTGCCTGGACTGCGGGCGGCACTGAAGCTTTCTTT.

This clone was counted a single time. J is TRBJ1-2 and V is TRBV15; 7 positions agree with TRBD1. The CDR3 extends over 12 amino acids. The germline V gene encodes CDR1 LNHNV and CDR2 YYDKDF (reference sequence). J lost 5 bases, V lost 5 bases, and 2 bases had no gene match. In nucleotides, the CDR3 is TGTGCCACCAGCGAACAGGGGTATGGCTACACCTTC. It encodes CATSEQGYGYTF.

The chain couples TRBV2 to TRBJ1-5, with D perhaps TRBD1 (6 bases). Germline V gives CDR1 SNHLY, CDR2 FYNNEI. The V end lost 6 bases, the J end lost 5 bases, and 20 bases lay between the germline ends. CDR3 length equals 16 residues. The CDR3 reads CASRLIRGTLYQPQHF. The DNA of the CDR3 is TGTGCCAGCAGACTAATAAGGGGGACCCTCTATCAGCCCCAGCATTTT.

This chain connects TRBV30 to TRBJ1-1, with 8 nucleotides matching TRBD1. In germline, CDR1 is GTSNPN, CDR2 SVGIG (reference sequence). With 2 bases clipped from V and 4 bases from J, the junction kept 18 bases outside the gene matches. The CDR3 runs 18 residues. The CDR3 region is CAWSPFLAFRGRGTEAFF. The CDR3 DNA reads TGTGCCTGGAGTCCTTTCCTGGCGTTCAGGGGGCGAGGCACTGAAGCTTTCTTT.

The chain combines TRBV5-6 with TRBJ1-1; D is possibly TRBD1 (6 bases). The germline CDR1 and CDR2 sequences are SGHDT and YYEEEE. The CDR3 runs to 17 residues. V gave up 4 bases and J gave up 5 bases, with 24 bases separating them. CDR3 loop: CASSQVEGGGFWTEAFF. The DNA of the CDR3 is TGTGCCAGCAGCCAAGTAGAGGGGGGGGGTTTCTGGACTGAAGCTTTCTTT.